Presented here are 4 T cell receptor beta chains from one specimen sequenced in a study of blood T cell repertoires in COVID-19. This table comes from immunoSEQ multiplex PCR, and its TCRdb copy is limited to in-frame clones, with some not included. The table lists 90,000 to 120,000 clones, more than 90% of them singletons, with 5.7% in the top ten. Input material: peripheral blood. All receptors derive from a man in his 70s with acute or convalescent COVID-19.

This chain connects TRBV7-9 to TRBJ2-5; possibly TRBD1 for D (5 bases). Germline V gene data show CDR1 as SEHNR and CDR2 as FQNEAQ (reference sequence). The CDR3 covers 16 residues. V was shortened by 4 bases and J by 1 base, with 16 bases between the two germline ends. The CDR3 region is CASSYRLRGFQETQYF. Here the CDR3 DNA reads TGTGCCAGCAGCTACCGGCTAAGGGGATTCCAAGAGACCCAGTACTTC.

The chain combines TRBV4-1 with TRBJ1-6; TRBD1 aligns across 9 bases. CDR3 length equals 18 residues. J lost 10 bases, V lost 3 bases, and 16 bases had no gene match. Germline V gene sequence: CDR1 MGHRA, CDR2 YSYEKL. CDR3 DNA: TGCGCCAGCAGCCACCCTGTCCCGGGACAGGGCTATGGATCACCCCTCCACTTT. Protein sequence: CASSHPVPGQGYGSPLHF.

V is TRBV27 and J is TRBJ1-5; D is unclear. This CDR3 has 15 amino acids. Trimming stripped 7 bases from V and 9 bases from J, with 22 bases between. Germline V gives CDR1 MNHEY, CDR2 SMNVEV (reference sequence). The CDR3 DNA reads TGTGCCAGCAATTTCTCCCCCTACCGGGATCCGCCCCAGCATTTT. Its translation: CASNFSPYRDPPQHF.

The chain is built from TRBV27 and TRBJ1-2; 8 nucleotides match TRBD1. Germline V gene lookup returns CDR1 MNHEY and CDR2 SMNVEV (reference sequence). This CDR3 has 12 residues. Unmatched junction bases numbered 7, after V lost 8 bases and J lost 8 bases. The CDR3 coding sequence is TGTGCCAGCGCCTCAGGGGGCGTCGGCTACACCTTC. It codes for CASASGGVGYTF.